This entry concerns a single TCR beta chain. This clonotype has more than one count but fewer than ten. This clone's antigen is unknown. One base away there is no much larger clone; base qualities are not given. This record belongs to a study of identical twins (dated by TCRdb to about 2016). Context from the whole study: To test whether fetal clonotypes persist, this study deep-sequenced TCR alpha and beta repertoires from monozygotic twins, from unrelated adults of various ages, and from cord blood. To rule out contamination, replicate twin experiments were performed at different times with different library preparation protocols.

The investigation overall reported the following: Abundant cord blood beta clonotypes had fewer insertions, young adult naive repertoires showed a similar but weaker trend, and memory repertoires showed no such trend. Zero-insertion analyses could be partly confounded by invariant T cells such as MAIT and iNKT, though diverse VJ usage argued against such confounding for most clonotypes. In monozygotic twins, out-of-frame TCR alpha sharing was systematically underestimated by recombination models, although the models agreed with sharing between unrelated individuals. Compared with coincidental sharing between unrelated individuals, out-of-frame TCR alpha sequences shared between twins had an excess of sequences with low generation probability. A weaker excess of twin sharing was found in beta out-of-frame sequences because the signal-to-noise ratio was lowered by fewer shared sequences. Conclusions relied on cross-sectional statistical analysis, since the same donors could not be followed over many years.

Only healthy Caucasian donors were included. The twin cohort consisted of three pairs of female monozygotic twins, all aged roughly 18 to 30 years. Peripheral blood mononuclear cells were used as the source from which RNA for TCR libraries was isolated. Library preparation employed 5' RACE. The sequencer listed for this sample is Illumina HiSeq 2000. Template switching introduced a universal primer binding site; the final cDNA contained a unique molecular identifier, enabling accurate counting of TCR cDNA molecules. Specific primers in the conserved constant-segment region were used to synthesize first-strand cDNA for the TCR alpha and beta chains. Each cDNA library was double barcoded, with a SMART-Mk sample barcode plus Illumina barcodes, to control for contamination. TruSeq adapter sequences and Illumina sample barcodes were added in two successive PCR steps. The TCR alpha and beta cDNA libraries were sequenced on the Illumina HiSeq platform using custom primers. Concerning the study's data processing: MiGEC was used to process raw reads and extract unique molecular identifiers, and MiXCR was used to find CDR3 positions. Recombination models were inferred per individual with the repgenHMM and IGoR tools using an EM algorithm. The analysis of shared clonotypes was done with the tcR package in R, with sharing normalized by the product of cloneset sizes. Out-of-frame nonproductive sequences were analyzed to study raw recombination free of thymic and clonal selection effects. In-frame beta chains were kept once TCRdb had trimmed the public reads at Q25 with fastp and called clones with MiXCR. Rows merge per CDR3 protein into single entries with the most common DNA and genes. TCRdb, rather than the study authors, made the V and J calls. The sample table contains hundreds of thousands of distinct CDR3 sequences; only one count was recorded for about 9.4% of them. About 0.98% of the sample is taken by the ten largest.

Reading the germline V gene gives CDR1 SGDLS and CDR2 YYNGEE. V is trimmed back by 5 bases and J by 0 bases, and the junction contains 10 bases that no gene match accounts for. From its cysteine to its phenylalanine, the CDR3 spans 18 amino acids. Only CDR3 DNA is held: 54 bases, read in frame from base 1. This same sample was also part of a study on yellow fever vaccine responses in identical twins. The other study reports the following: According to the authors, the vaccine-induced T cell response in identical twins seemed to be partly convergent and partly specific to each individual. The study precisely tracked vaccine-responding T cell clones in identical twins.

The sequenced material came from PBMCs. The TCR was taken from a young woman in good health. The chain joins TRBV9 to TRBJ2-3, and 12 bases in between align with TRBD2. The nucleotide sequence is given as TGTGCCAGCAGTGCTACTAGCGGGGGGACAACAAGCACAGATACGCAGTATTTT. It translates as CASSATSGGTTSTDTQYF. The reference TRBV9 and TRBJ2-3 proteins fill in what lies around the CDR3, so the full variable domain reads DSGVTQTPKHLITATGQRVTLRCSPRSGDLSVYWYQQSLDQGLQFLIQYYNGEERAKGNILERFSAQQFPDLHSELNLSSLELGDSALYFCASSATSGGTTSTDTQYFGPGTRLTVL.